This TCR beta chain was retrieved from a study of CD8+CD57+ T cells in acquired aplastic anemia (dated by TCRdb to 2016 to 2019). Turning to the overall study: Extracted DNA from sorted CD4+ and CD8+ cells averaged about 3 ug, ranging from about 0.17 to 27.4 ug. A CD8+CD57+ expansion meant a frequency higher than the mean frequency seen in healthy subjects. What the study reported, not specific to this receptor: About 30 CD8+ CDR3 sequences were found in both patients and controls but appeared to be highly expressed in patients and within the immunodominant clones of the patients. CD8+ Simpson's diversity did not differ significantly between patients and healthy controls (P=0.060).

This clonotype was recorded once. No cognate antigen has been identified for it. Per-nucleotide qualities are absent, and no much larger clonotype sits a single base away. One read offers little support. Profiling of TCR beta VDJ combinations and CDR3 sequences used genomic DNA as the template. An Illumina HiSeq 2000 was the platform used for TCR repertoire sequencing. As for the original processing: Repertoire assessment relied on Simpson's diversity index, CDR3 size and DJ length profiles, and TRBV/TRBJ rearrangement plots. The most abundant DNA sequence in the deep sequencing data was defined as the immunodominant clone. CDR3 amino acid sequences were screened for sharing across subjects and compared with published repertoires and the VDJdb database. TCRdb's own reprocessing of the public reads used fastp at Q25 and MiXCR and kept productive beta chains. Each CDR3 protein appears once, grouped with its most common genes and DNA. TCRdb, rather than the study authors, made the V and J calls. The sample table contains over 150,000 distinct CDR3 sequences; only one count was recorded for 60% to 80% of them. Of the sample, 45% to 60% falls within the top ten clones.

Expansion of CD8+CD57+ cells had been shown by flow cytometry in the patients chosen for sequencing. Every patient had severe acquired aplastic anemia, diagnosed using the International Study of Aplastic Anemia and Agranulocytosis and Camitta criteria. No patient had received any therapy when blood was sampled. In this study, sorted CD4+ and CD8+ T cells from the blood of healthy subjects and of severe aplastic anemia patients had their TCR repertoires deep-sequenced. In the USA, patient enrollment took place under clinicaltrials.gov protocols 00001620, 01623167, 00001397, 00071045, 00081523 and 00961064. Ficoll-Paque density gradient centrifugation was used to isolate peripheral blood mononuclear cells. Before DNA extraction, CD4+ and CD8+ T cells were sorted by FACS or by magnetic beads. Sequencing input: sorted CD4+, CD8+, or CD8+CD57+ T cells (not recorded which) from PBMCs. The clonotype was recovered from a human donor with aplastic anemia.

For the CDR3, the sequence is CASSRQGGEKLFF. The bases are TGTGCCAGCAGCCGACAGGGGGGCGAAAAACTGTTTTTT. The receptor chain draws on TRBV7-9 and TRBJ1-4, and 9 junctional nucleotides match TRBD1. From the cysteine up to the phenylalanine, the CDR3 has a length of 13 residues. Solely the CDR3 DNA is kept, with 39 bases framed from the first base. After removal of 5 bases from V and 8 bases from J, the junction retains 3 bases not matched to a gene. The germline V gene (reference sequence) provides CDR1 SEHNR and CDR2 FQNEAQ.